These T cell receptor beta chains were read from a single sample in a study of immune evolution from preneoplasia to lung adenocarcinoma. Sequenced by immunoSEQ multiplex PCR; TCRdb stores in-frame clones only, minus some. The repertoire holds 4,500 to 7,500 clones, with around 79% as singletons. The specimen sequenced was FFPE adjacent normal lung tissue. All receptors come from a person between 60 and 79 years old with lung adenocarcinoma. The CDR3 runs from the conserved cysteine through the conserved F or W. D genes are given only for firm matches. Clone size is given for some rows only: seen once, a few or many times, or a class if the clone is expanded.

CDR3: CASRTGGTEAFF
DNA: TGTGCCAGCAGAACAGGGGGCACTGAAGCTTTCTTT
length: 12
V: TRBV28
size: NA
D: TRBD1
J: TRBJ1-1

CDR3: CASSGLRGSTYEQYF
DNA: TGTGCCAGCAGTGGCCTAAGGGGGAGTACTTACGAGCAGTACTTC
length: 15
V: TRBV27
size: NA
D: NA
J: TRBJ2-7

CDR3: CASTENWAPETQYF
DNA: TGTGCCAGCACTGAAAATTGGGCCCCTGAGACCCAGTACTTC
length: 14
V: TRBV2
size: once
D: NA
J: TRBJ2-5

CDR3: CASSVATGYNEQFF
DNA: TGTGCCAGCAGCGTAGCTACGGGCTACAATGAGCAGTTCTTC
length: 14
V: TRBV9
size: NA
D: NA
J: TRBJ2-1

CDR3: CASSLAIGADTQYF
DNA: TGTGCCAGCAGCTTAGCGATAGGGGCAGATACGCAGTATTTT
length: 14
V: TRBV7-8
size: NA
D: NA
J: TRBJ2-3

CDR3: CASSQDPSDRAYEQYF
DNA: TGTGCCAGCAGCCAAGATCCTAGCGACAGGGCCTACGAGCAGTACTTC
length: 16
V: TRBV4-2
size: NA
D: NA
J: TRBJ2-7

CDR3: CASSFRVGQGGGYTF
DNA: TGTGCCAGCAGCTTTCGGGTCGGGCAGGGCGGTGGCTACACCTTC
length: 15
V: TRBV5-5
size: NA
D: NA
J: TRBJ1-2

CDR3: CAWSRGTASNQPQHF
DNA: TGTGCCTGGAGCCGAGGGACAGCTAGCAATCAGCCCCAGCATTTT
length: 15
V: TRBV30
size: NA
D: TRBD1
J: TRBJ1-5

CDR3: CASGTVQETQYF
DNA: TGTGCCAGCGGTACAGTCCAGGAGACCCAGTACTTC
length: 12
V: TRBV6-6
size: NA
D: NA
J: TRBJ2-5

CDR3: CASSGSGPYGYTF
DNA: TGTGCCAGCAGTGGATCGGGCCCCTATGGCTACACCTTC
length: 13
V: TRBV27
size: NA
D: NA
J: TRBJ1-2

CDR3: CSVDANGYTF
DNA: TGCAGCGTTGACGCTAATGGCTACACCTTC
length: 10
V: TRBV29-1
size: NA
D: NA
J: TRBJ1-2

CDR3: CASSLVGSWEKLFF
DNA: TGTGCCAGCAGCTTAGTCGGGAGTTGGGAAAAACTGTTTTTT
length: 14
V: TRBV7-2
size: NA
D: NA
J: TRBJ1-4

CDR3: CASSQGQLADSYEQYF
DNA: TGTGCCAGCAGCCAAGGCCAGCTAGCGGACTCCTACGAGCAGTACTTC
length: 16
V: TRBV4-2
size: NA
D: TRBD2
J: TRBJ2-7

CDR3: CASSRENSNQPQHF
DNA: TGTGCCAGCAGTAGGGAAAATAGCAATCAGCCCCAGCATTTT
length: 14
V: TRBV27
size: NA
D: NA
J: TRBJ1-5

CDR3: CASLPGVANTGELFF
DNA: TGTGCCAGCCTTCCAGGGGTCGCGAACACCGGGGAGCTGTTTTTT
length: 15
V: TRBV27
size: NA
D: NA
J: TRBJ2-2

CDR3: CASSASGRPKSSYEQYF
DNA: TGTGCCAGCAGTGCCTCGGGGCGGCCGAAAAGCTCCTACGAGCAGTACTTC
length: 17
V: TRBV6-1
size: NA
D: NA
J: TRBJ2-7

CDR3: CASSQDLLGSGQYF
DNA: TGTGCCAGCAGCCAAGATCTCTTAGGGTCTGGGCAGTACTTC
length: 14
V: TRBV14
size: NA
D: NA
J: TRBJ2-7

CDR3: CASSLAGNGYGYTF
DNA: TGTGCCAGCAGTTTGGCGGGGAATGGCTATGGCTACACCTTC
length: 14
V: TRBV28
size: NA
D: NA
J: TRBJ1-2

CDR3: CASSWGGTAGYGYTF
DNA: TGTGCCAGCAGTTGGGGCGGCACTGCCGGTTATGGCTACACCTTC
length: 15
V: TRBV28
size: NA
D: NA
J: TRBJ1-2

CDR3: CATRGGNQPQHF
DNA: TGTGCCACCAGGGGGGGTAATCAGCCCCAGCATTTT
length: 12
V: TRBV19
size: NA
D: TRBD1
J: TRBJ1-5

CDR3: CASRLGLSGGTQYF
DNA: TGTGCCAGCAGACTGGGACTATCGGGGGGAACCCAGTACTTC
length: 14
V: TRBV28
size: NA
D: TRBD2
J: TRBJ2-5

CDR3: CASSWGTVNEQYF
DNA: TGTGCCAGCAGCTGGGGGACAGTAAACGAGCAGTACTTC
length: 13
V: TRBV5-6
size: NA
D: TRBD1
J: TRBJ2-7

CDR3: CASSGGQGRQPQHF
DNA: TGTGCCAGCAGTGGCGGACAGGGCAGACAGCCCCAGCATTTT
length: 14
V: TRBV28
size: NA
D: TRBD1
J: TRBJ1-5